The 18 T cell receptor beta chains below all came from one sample that was sequenced in a study of cytomegalovirus exposure and HLA in healthy donors. Data came from immunoSEQ multiplex PCR; TCRdb stores just in-frame clones and leaves some out. Seen here are about 64,000 clones, 95% observed once, and the top ten hold 5.8%. Sequencing was carried out using PBMCs. The origin of the receptors is a young woman in good health and CMV-seropositive.

The chain couples TRBV7-2 to TRBJ2-3; 8 bases match TRBD1. CDR3 length: 17 amino acids. Per germline, CDR1 SGHTA and CDR2 FQGNSA. Losses at the gene ends were 1 base for V and 4 bases for J; bases not matched to a gene: 10. CDR3 sequence reads: CASSLVIGQGPADTQYF. The CDR3 DNA reads TGTGCCAGCAGCTTAGTCATTGGACAGGGTCCTGCAGATACGCAGTATTTT.

The rearrangement joins TRBV11-3 to TRBJ2-3; perhaps TRBD1 as D (6 bases). Germline CDR1 is SGHNT and CDR2 is YENEEA. V was shortened by 5 bases and J by 0 bases, with 12 bases between the two germline ends. CDR3 length equals 15 residues. The chain's CDR3 is CASSTRGGSTDTQYF. As DNA, the CDR3 is TGTGCCAGCAGCACTCGTGGGGGCAGCACAGATACGCAGTATTTT.

The chain is built from TRBV28 and TRBJ1-1; 9 bases fit TRBD1. Germline V CDR1 and CDR2: MDHEN, SYDVKM. V dropped 3 bases and J dropped 0; count of bases not matched to a gene: 2. The CDR3 totals 15 residues. The CDR3 DNA reads as TGTGCCAGCAGTTTGGACAGGGGAATGAACACTGAAGCTTTCTTT. Its translation is CASSLDRGMNTEAFF.

V is TRBV6-1 and J is TRBJ1-1; no clear D. The CDR3 totals 13 residues. Germline V gene data show CDR1 as MNHNS and CDR2 as SASEGT. The V and J ends lost 10 bases and 4 bases respectively, with 16 bases between them. CDR3 loop: CAMGSAWGTEAFF. The CDR3, as DNA: TGTGCCATGGGGAGTGCCTGGGGCACTGAAGCTTTCTTT.

The chain recombines TRBV7-8 with TRBJ1-5; 7 nucleotides match TRBD1. Germline lookup yields CDR1 SGHVS and CDR2 FQNEAQ. V trimming: 3 bases; J trimming: 6 bases; junction bases outside the gene matches: 11. The CDR3 is made up of 16 amino acids. CDR3 nucleotides: TGTGCCAGCAGCTTCGAACAGGGGAGTTTTCGTCAGCCCCAGCATTTT. This sequence encodes CASSFEQGSFRQPQHF.

The V call is TRBV21-1, the J call TRBJ1-1; the D segment call TRBD1 is taken from the table without a DNA check. TRBV21-1 is annotated as a pseudogene. The length of the CDR3 is 16 residues. CDR3 amino acids: CASSKDHAGMNTEAFF. Written as DNA, the CDR3 is TGTGCCAGCAGCAAAGATCATGCAGGGATGAACACTGAAGCTTTCTTT.

The chain joins TRBV2 to TRBJ2-6; tentatively, D is TRBD1 (7 bases). Trimming removed 8 bases at V and 0 bases at J, with 14 bases between. The CDR3 extends over 16 amino acids. The germline V gene encodes CDR1 SNHLY and CDR2 FYNNEI. CDR3 residues: CASGGTAYSGANVLTF. The CDR3, as DNA: TGTGCCAGCGGGGGGACAGCTTACTCTGGGGCCAACGTCCTGACTTTC.

The rearrangement links TRBV28 to TRBJ1-1; D possibly corresponds to TRBD1 (6 bases). The CDR3 contains 12 residues. Germline CDR1 is MDHEN and CDR2 is SYDVKM. V lost 10 bases and J lost 1, with 10 bases in between. CDR3 protein: CATRDKNTEAFF. CDR3 bases: TGTGCCACCCGGGACAAGAACACTGAAGCTTTCTTT.

V gene TRBV7-2 combines with J gene TRBJ1-6, with D possibly being TRBD1 (5 bases). The CDR3 totals 15 residues. The germline V gene has CDR1 SGHTA and CDR2 FQGNSA. Trimming stripped 1 base from V and 7 bases from J, with 11 bases between. The CDR3, as DNA: TGTGCCAGCAGCTTAGTTCAGGGTGGGAATTCACCCCTCCACTTT. Translation gives CASSLVQGGNSPLHF.

The chain joins TRBV6-6 to TRBJ2-3; the match to TRBD1 covers 7 bases. V shed 5 bases and J 2 bases; nucleotides not matched to a gene: 7. The CDR3 length is 15 residues. In germline, CDR1 is MNHNY, CDR2 SVGAGI (reference sequence). CDR3 DNA: TGTGCCAGCAGTCTTACAGGGGCCTACACAGATACGCAGTATTTT. It specifies CASSLTGAYTDTQYF.

The chain joins TRBV7-9 to TRBJ2-5; TRBD1 is a possible D gene (5 bases). V lost 1 base and J 2 bases, leaving 11 bases between the germline ends. Germline CDR1 is SEHNR and CDR2 is FQNEAQ (reference sequence). The CDR3 length is 15 residues. The CDR3 coding sequence is TGTGCCAGCAGCTTAGTTCTTGGGGCACAAGAGACCCAGTACTTC. Encoded protein: CASSLVLGAQETQYF.

This sequence joins TRBV9 and TRBJ1-2, with D possibly TRBD1 on 5 matching bases. The V end was cut by 0 bases, the J end by 4 bases, with 7 bases between. This CDR3 has 13 amino acids. The germline V gene has CDR1 SGDLS and CDR2 YYNGEE. The CDR3 DNA sequence: TGTGCCAGCAGCGTAGCAGGGCCCTATGGCTACACCTTC. The encoded protein is CASSVAGPYGYTF.

The sample holds one count of this clone. As DNA, the CDR3 is TGTGCCAGCAGCAACCGACAGGGGGGCACTGAAGCTTTCTTT. Translated: CASSNRQGGTEAFF. The chain couples TRBV21-1 to TRBJ1-1; the D call TRBD1 from the table was never checked on the DNA. TRBV21-1 is termed a pseudogene. The CDR3 totals 14 residues.

This chain joins TRBV5-6 and TRBJ1-6; unclear D gene. Trimming removed 0 bases at V and 0 bases at J, with 10 bases between. The CDR3 covers 17 residues. Germline V gives CDR1 SGHDT, CDR2 YYEEEE. CDR3 loop: CASSLAGESSYNSPLHF. Written as DNA, the CDR3 is TGTGCCAGCAGCTTGGCCGGGGAGAGCTCCTATAATTCACCCCTCCACTTT.

The CDR3, as DNA: TGTGCCAGCAGTAAGACCGGACTAGCGGGAGCCTACGAGCAGTACTTC. This translates into CASSKTGLAGAYEQYF. J is TRBJ2-7 and V is TRBV6-6; TRBD2 matches 13 bases. CDR1 is MNHNY, CDR2 SVGAGI, per germline (reference sequence). With 5 bases clipped from V and 2 bases from J, the junction kept 6 bases outside the gene matches. This CDR3 spans 16 amino acids.

This clone was found a few times. The rearrangement joins TRBV11-2 to TRBJ1-2; TRBD1 matches at 7 bases. The CDR3 has 15 residues. Germline-derived CDR1 and CDR2 are SGHAT and FQNNGV. V was clipped by 1 base and J by 4 bases; unmatched bases: 6. CDR3 sequence (DNA): TGTGCCAGCAGCTTAGGCACGCAGGGGGGCTATGGCTACACCTTC. Translating gives CASSLGTQGGYGYTF.

The gene calls are TRBV27 and TRBJ1-2, with TRBD1 matching over 10 bases. The CDR3 is made up of 16 amino acids. Germline trimming cut 6 bases from V and 0 bases from J; bases unmatched to any gene: 7. Germline-derived CDR1 and CDR2 are MNHEY and SMNVEV (reference sequence). In nucleotides, the CDR3 is TGTGCCAGCAGCCCGGACAGGGGGGTCCCTAACTATGGCTACACCTTC. Translating it yields CASSPDRGVPNYGYTF.

V usage is TRBV27 and J usage is TRBJ2-3, with D possibly TRBD2 on 6 matching bases. Looked up from germline, CDR1 is MNHEY and CDR2 is SMNVEV (reference sequence). The CDR3 totals 14 residues. The V end was cut by 7 bases, the J end by 3 bases, with 14 bases between. CDR3 DNA: TGTGCCAGCACAAGGGGACTGGGGACAGATACGCAGTATTTT. Translated: CASTRGLGTDTQYF.